By share, the clone carrying this T cell receptor beta chain counts as medium-sized. The method was immunoSEQ multiplex PCR; TCRdb's version includes in-frame clones alone and lacks a portion of them. The data show about 36,000 clones, 80% to 85% seen once. The V and J ends lost 4 bases and 3 bases respectively, with 17 bases between them. CDR3 length equals 16 residues. Germline V gene sequence: CDR1 LGHNA, CDR2 YSLEER. This record belongs to a study of OX40 agonist ivuxolimab in advanced cancers. Study-wide background: Three patients showed partial responses: one hepatocellular carcinoma and two cutaneous melanoma cases.

The sequencing used CD4+ or CD8+ T cells sorted from blood, collected in a trial of the OX40 agonist ivuxolimab. This sequence was found in an adult with an advanced solid tumor such as melanoma, head and neck, liver or kidney cancer. V and J are TRBV4-3 and TRBJ2-3; TRBD1 is a possible D gene (6 bases). CDR3 amino acids: CASSPYRDRITDTQYF. In DNA, the CDR3 is TGCGCCAGCAGCCCCTACCGAGACAGGATAACAGATACGCAGTATTTT.